This TCR beta chain was recovered during a study of regulatory T cells in long-lasting Graves disease. The overall study: With positive TSH receptor antibodies and over 5 years of antithyroid drugs, Graves' disease was considered persistent. General observations from the study: Under persistent disease, TRBV28, TRBJ1-2 and TRBJ2-5 were used preferentially. Persistent patients shared 2,741 public clonotypes among themselves. Newly diagnosed patients shared fewer, at more than 850.

Researchers made TCR beta libraries by using iRepertoire HTBI primers and running Arm-PCR on CDR3 regions. Each CDR3 protein is one row after TCRdb ran MiXCR on the multiplex PCR reads. The sample shows a few hundred thousand distinct CDR3 sequences, 23% of them seen only once. The sample's time point: persistent/refractory GD, antithyroid drugs over 5 years with positive TRAb. The TCR library was made from RNA that had been extracted from PBMCs in TRIzol. The collection involved drawing nine milliliters of peripheral blood into EDTA tubes. CDR3 length equals 12 residues. V was shortened by 7 bases and J by 3 bases, with 10 bases between the two germline ends. The germline gives CDR1 MNHNS, CDR2 SASEGT. This clonotype was seen a handful of times. Its antigen is not identified.

The material was peripheral blood mononuclear cells (PBMCs), obtained when the disease was refractory, from a patient treated with antithyroid drugs. This clonotype was obtained from a female donor with Graves disease. The chain recombines TRBV6-1 with TRBJ2-7; D may be TRBD2 (5 bases). The CDR3: CASNSRGYEQYF. The DNA for the CDR3 is TGTGCCAGCAACAGCCGGGGCTACGAGCAGTACTTC.